This T cell receptor beta chain comes out of a study of T cells after yellow fever vaccination. Study summary: The authors prepared low-cell-number fractions using SMART-Seq v4 Ultra Low Input.

The CDR3 totals 14 residues. Trimming pared 5 bases from V and 8 bases from J, leaving 17 bases between. The germline CDR1 and CDR2 sequences are SEHNR and FQNEAQ (reference sequence). Study-wide results and limits: CD4 and CD8 compartments shared a small share of clonotypes, likely from convergent recombination. Reappearance after the booster was seen for most primary-vaccination clones, at roughly 96% CD4 and 85% to 90% CD8.

TCRdb re-called the 5' RACE reads through MiXCR, storing one row per CDR3 protein. The table records around 320,000 distinct CDR3 sequences, approximately 4.5% of them present only once. This clonotype was seen many times. No antigen is known for it. The sample consisted of PBMCs, taken 15 days after the yellow fever booster vaccination. This TCR was sampled from a man between 18 and 35 years old who received the YFV17D yellow fever vaccine. This chain joins TRBV7-9 and TRBJ2-3; D is uncertain. CDR3 residues: CASSPLAAEGTQYF. The CDR3 region has the DNA TGTGCCAGCAGCCCATTGGCTGCCGAAGGTACGCAGTATTTT.